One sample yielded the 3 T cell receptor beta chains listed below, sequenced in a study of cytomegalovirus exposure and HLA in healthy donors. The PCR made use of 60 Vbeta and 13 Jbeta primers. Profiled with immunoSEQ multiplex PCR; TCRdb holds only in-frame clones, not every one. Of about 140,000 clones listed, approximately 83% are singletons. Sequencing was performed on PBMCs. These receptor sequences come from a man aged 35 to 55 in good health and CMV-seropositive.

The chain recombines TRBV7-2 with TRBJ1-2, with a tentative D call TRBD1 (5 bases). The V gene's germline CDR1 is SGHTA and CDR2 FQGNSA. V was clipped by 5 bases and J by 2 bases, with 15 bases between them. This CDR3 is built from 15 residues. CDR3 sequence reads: CASSPSGTENYGYTF. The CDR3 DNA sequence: TGTGCCAGCAGCCCAAGCGGGACGGAGAACTATGGCTACACCTTC.

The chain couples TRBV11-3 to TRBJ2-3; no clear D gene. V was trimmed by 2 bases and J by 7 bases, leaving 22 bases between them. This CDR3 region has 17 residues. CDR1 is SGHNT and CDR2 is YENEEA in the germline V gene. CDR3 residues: CASSLIGVDYRQNTQYF. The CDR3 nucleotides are TGTGCCAGCAGCTTAATTGGAGTAGATTATCGGCAAAATACGCAGTATTTT.

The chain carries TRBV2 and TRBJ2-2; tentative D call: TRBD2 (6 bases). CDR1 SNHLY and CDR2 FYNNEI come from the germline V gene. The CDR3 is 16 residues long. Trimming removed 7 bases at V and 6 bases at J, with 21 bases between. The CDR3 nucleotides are TGTGCCAGCATAAATTCGGGGGATAGGAGTTCCGGGGAGCTGTTTTTT. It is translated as CASINSGDRSSGELFF. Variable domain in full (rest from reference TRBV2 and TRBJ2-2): EPEVTQTPSHQVTQMGQEVILRCVPISNHLYFYWYRQILGQKVEFLVSFYNNEISEKSEIFDDQFSVERPDGSNFTLKIRSTKLEDSAMYFCASINSGDRSSGELFFGEGSRLTVL.